Listed here is a single TCR beta chain. The record originates from a study of shared clonotypes between healthy human individuals. V dropped 1 base and J dropped 4 bases, with 16 bases sitting between them. The CDR3 runs to 16 residues. Germline-derived CDR1 and CDR2 are LGHNA and YSLEER. Only in-frame clones appear in the TCRdb table, and some are missing; sequencing was by immunoSEQ multiplex PCR. Among approximately 940,000 clones listed, over 75% were seen once. The sample taken for sequencing was memory CD4+ T cells sorted from blood. Subset defined: CD45RA-negative fraction. The chain has TRBV4-3 and TRBJ1-2; D gene ambiguous. This TCR was sampled from a man aged 18 to 30 in good health. The CDR3 DNA sequence: TGCGCCAGCAGCCAAGCGGGAGGTCTACCCTTCTATGGCTACACCTTC. Its protein product is CASSQAGGLPFYGYTF.